Listed below are T cell receptor beta chains from one sample, sequenced in a study of T cell responses to AZD1222 COVID-19 vaccine. Using immunoSEQ multiplex PCR, the repertoire was profiled, and TCRdb retains in-frame clones only, with some absent. Here the sample spans about 120,000 clones, approximately 83% being singletons. Sequenced material: peripheral blood, taken on day 0 of MenACWY control vaccination. The receptors here all came from an adult in good health. Each CDR3 is given with its conserved first and last residue. A D gene is named only where the DNA matches it firmly. Not all rows give a size; the values are once, few, many and, for expanded clones, a class.

V gene: TRBV28
clone size: once
J gene: TRBJ1-5
D gene: -
CDR3 protein: CASTGGYGAFNQPQHF
CDR3 DNA: TGTGCCAGCACTGGGGGTTACGGGGCCTTCAATCAGCCCCAGCATTTT

V gene: TRBV3-1/TRBV3-2
clone size: -
J gene: TRBJ1-1
D gene: -
CDR3 protein: CASSQEGETEAFF
CDR3 DNA: TGTGCCAGCAGCCAAGAGGGGGAAACTGAAGCTTTCTTT

V gene: TRBV28
clone size: -
J gene: TRBJ1-2
D gene: -
CDR3 protein: CAIPGPGNYGYTF
CDR3 DNA: TGTGCCATTCCGGGACCCGGGAACTATGGCTACACCTTC

V gene: TRBV5-4
clone size: -
J gene: TRBJ2-1
D gene: TRBD1
CDR3 protein: CASSFSGQASNEQFF
CDR3 DNA: TGTGCCAGCAGCTTTTCGGGACAGGCGAGCAATGAGCAGTTCTTC

V gene: TRBV5-1
clone size: -
J gene: TRBJ2-7
D gene: -
CDR3 protein: CASSLAVGPKRVYEQYF
CDR3 DNA: TGCGCCAGCAGCTTGGCGGTCGGACCTAAAAGGGTCTACGAGCAGTACTTC

V gene: TRBV11-3
clone size: -
J gene: TRBJ2-3
D gene: -
CDR3 protein: CASSSKSRGRDTQYF
CDR3 DNA: TGTGCCAGCAGCTCCAAATCGAGGGGCCGGGATACGCAGTATTTT

V gene: TRBV10-3
clone size: -
J gene: TRBJ2-5
D gene: TRBD2
CDR3 protein: CAISRGGGETQYF
CDR3 DNA: TGTGCCATCAGCCGGGGGGGAGGAGAGACCCAGTACTTC

V gene: TRBV15
clone size: -
J gene: TRBJ2-1
D gene: TRBD2
CDR3 protein: CATSRDLAGGMWEQFF
CDR3 DNA: TGTGCCACCAGCAGAGATCTAGCGGGGGGTATGTGGGAGCAGTTCTTC

V gene: TRBV7-2
clone size: -
J gene: TRBJ1-6
D gene: -
CDR3 protein: CASSSPREAGVSYNSPLHF
CDR3 DNA: TGTGCCAGCAGCTCCCCTCGGGAGGCAGGGGTATCCTATAATTCACCCCTCCACTTT

V gene: TRBV7-2
clone size: -
J gene: TRBJ2-7
D gene: TRBD1
CDR3 protein: CASGYRDSYEQYF
CDR3 DNA: TGTGCCAGCGGCTACCGGGACAGCTACGAGCAGTACTTC

V gene: TRBV4-3
clone size: few
J gene: TRBJ1-5
D gene: -
CDR3 protein: CASSQDGGGNQPQHF
CDR3 DNA: TGCGCCAGCAGCCAAGATGGGGGGGGAAATCAGCCCCAGCATTTT

V gene: TRBV5-1
clone size: -
J gene: TRBJ2-1
D gene: -
CDR3 protein: CASSLAYGGSYNEQFF
CDR3 DNA: TGCGCCAGCAGCTTGGCCTACGGGGGCTCCTACAATGAGCAGTTCTTC

V gene: TRBV19
clone size: -
J gene: TRBJ1-2
D gene: -
CDR3 protein: CASSPLTGRAGGYTF
CDR3 DNA: TGTGCCAGTAGTCCACTGACAGGTCGGGCAGGAGGCTACACCTTC

V gene: TRBV9
clone size: -
J gene: TRBJ2-7
D gene: -
CDR3 protein: CASSVDVNSYEQYF
CDR3 DNA: TGTGCCAGCAGCGTAGACGTGAACTCCTACGAGCAGTACTTC

V gene: TRBV24-1
clone size: few
J gene: TRBJ2-2
D gene: -
CDR3 protein: CATSDPLRGANTGELFF
CDR3 DNA: TGTGCCACCAGTGATCCCCTACGGGGCGCGAACACCGGGGAGCTGTTTTTT